This T cell receptor (beta chain) was sequenced for a study of T cell responses to AZD1222 COVID-19 vaccine. Findings and limits, study-wide: Repertoires in all cases were sampled only once the peak T cell response had passed.

The assay was immunoSEQ multiplex PCR, and TCRdb's table has in-frame clones only and misses some. Among some 100,000 clones listed, about 83% were seen once. As to this clone: Its antigen is undetermined.

Sequenced here: peripheral blood, sampled on day 0 of AZD1222 vaccination. This clonotype was obtained from an adult in good health.

The CDR3 spells CASSIDLGVLETQYF. Written as DNA, the CDR3 is TGTGCCAGTAGTATAGACTTAGGGGTTCTAGAGACCCAGTACTTC. The gene calls are TRBV19 and TRBJ2-5; TRBD1 is a possible D gene (5 bases). V was shortened by 0 bases and J by 4 bases, with 12 bases between the two germline ends. This CDR3 contains 15 residues. Germline V gene data show CDR1 as LNHDA and CDR2 as SQIVND (reference sequence).